This T cell receptor (beta chain) was observed in a study of blood T cell repertoires in COVID-19. The method was immunoSEQ multiplex PCR; TCRdb's version includes in-frame clones alone and lacks a portion of them. The data show 250,000 to 300,000 clones, with around 90% seen just once and 0.9% to 1.2% held by the top ten. Trimming took off 5 bases at V and 3 bases at J, with 11 bases between the two ends. The CDR3 spans 14 residues. Germline loops: CDR1 MNHEY, CDR2 SMNVEV (reference sequence). The source is a woman aged 25 to 39 who had recovered from COVID-19. The chain combines TRBV27 with TRBJ2-1; perhaps TRBD1 as D (6 bases). The material sequenced was PBMCs or T cells enriched from blood (not recorded which). CDR3: CASSRRDIYNEQFF. CDR3 sequence (DNA): TGTGCCAGCAGTCGCCGGGACATCTACAATGAGCAGTTCTTC.